The 24 T cell receptor beta chains below come from one sample, sequenced in a study of blood T cells in healthy people across ages. A sample-barcoded 5' primer and a J-beta primer mix were used in a second PCR of roughly 7 to 11 cycles. TCRdb re-called the 5' RACE reads through MiXCR, storing one row per CDR3 protein. Of roughly 640,000 distinct CDR3 sequences in the sample, about 30% were seen once. Sequenced: blood. The receptor set was obtained from a woman of 80 years or more in good health.

This clonotype appeared a few times. J is TRBJ2-5 and V is TRBV3-1; 8 nucleotides line up with TRBD1. The CDR3 has 14 amino acids. The germline V gene encodes CDR1 LGHDT and CDR2 YNNKEL (reference sequence). The V and J ends lost 3 bases and 5 bases, in that order; junction bases with no gene match: 5. The CDR3 sequence: CASSQRTGSETQYF. The CDR3 DNA reads as TGTGCCAGCAGCCAGAGGACAGGGTCGGAGACCCAGTACTTC.

The chain couples TRBV2 to TRBJ1-3; the D gene is possibly TRBD1 (5 bases). The V gene's germline CDR1 is SNHLY and CDR2 FYNNEI. The CDR3 loop spans 14 amino acids. Trimming shortened V by 8 bases and J by 0 bases, and 11 bases separated the two germline ends. CDR3 loop: CASGGAASGNTIYF. The CDR3 nucleotides read TGTGCCAGCGGGGGAGCCGCCTCTGGAAACACCATATATTTT.

A note on this clonotype: A much larger clone lies a single base off, so this may be a read error. The chain uses TRBV30 and TRBJ2-1; tentative D call: TRBD1 (6 bases). The J call may be wrong; the DNA end is better matched by TRBJ2-7. CDR3 length equals 13 residues. Germline V gene data show CDR1 as GTSNPN and CDR2 as SVGIG (reference sequence). The CDR3 protein is CASTGSSYNEQYF. CDR3 DNA: TGTGCCTCAACAGGGAGCTCCTACAATGAGCAGTACTTC.

The genes are TRBV7-3 and TRBJ2-2; D perhaps matches TRBD2 (7 bases). This CDR3 region has 16 residues. CDR1 SGHTA and CDR2 FQGTGA come from the germline V gene. V lost 4 bases, J lost 4 bases, and 16 bases lay in between. Here the CDR3 reads CASSWGGAGTTGELFF. CDR3 DNA sequence: TGTGCCAGCAGCTGGGGGGGGGCAGGGACCACCGGGGAGCTGTTTTTT.

The gene calls are TRBV20-1 and TRBJ2-5; tentatively, D is TRBD1 (5 bases). Germline CDR1 reads DFQATT; CDR2 reads SNEGSKA (reference sequence). The CDR3 contains 14 residues. The DNA of the CDR3 is TGCTGCGCTAGAGATTGGCAGGGCCAAGAGACCCAGTACTTC. Encoded protein: CCARDWQGQETQYF.

This clonotype was observed many times. The genes are TRBV7-6 and TRBJ2-7; 10 nucleotides match TRBD2. The V gene end was trimmed by 5 bases and the J gene end by 2 bases; junction bases not matched to a gene: 12. The germline V gene encodes CDR1 SGHVS and CDR2 FNYEAQ. This CDR3 is 17 amino acids long. CDR3: CASSPKGGLAEAYEQYF. DNA of the CDR3: TGTGCCAGCAGCCCCAAGGGAGGACTAGCGGAGGCCTACGAGCAGTACTTC.

The gene calls are TRBV20-1 and TRBJ2-1; 7 positions match TRBD2. Unmatched junction bases numbered 9, after V lost 3 bases and J lost 10 bases. In germline, CDR1 is DFQATT, CDR2 SNEGSKA (reference sequence). The CDR3 covers 13 residues. CDR3 coding DNA: TGCAGTGCTAGGAGCGGGGCTACTGAGGAGCAGTTCTTC. It specifies CSARSGATEEQFF.

This clonotype was counted ten times or more. The chain uses TRBV29-1 and TRBJ1-3; 10 bases agree with TRBD1. In germline, CDR1 is SQVTM, CDR2 ANQGSEA. The CDR3 has 13 amino acids. V shed 6 bases, J shed 4 bases, and the junction held 3 bases outside the gene matches. The CDR3 DNA reads as TGCAGCGTCGAGGACAGGGGGGGAAACACCATATATTTT. This translates into CSVEDRGGNTIYF.

The V call is TRBV2, the J call TRBJ2-2; no reliable D call. Germline V CDR1 and CDR2: SNHLY, FYNNEI. The CDR3 runs 15 residues. The ends were cut back, 7 bases at V and 0 bases at J, with 12 bases in the middle. In DNA, the CDR3 is TGTGCCAGCATGCCGAGGAAAACGAACACCGGGGAGCTGTTTTTT. Translating gives CASMPRKTNTGELFF.

Ten or more counts support this clonotype. Just one base apart from a much larger clone, this may be a read error. V and J are TRBV29-1 and TRBJ2-5; 9 nucleotides agree with TRBD1. The CDR3 consists of 15 residues. Germline-derived CDR1 and CDR2 are SQVTM and ANQGSEA. The ends lost 1 base at V and 11 bases at J; junction bases unmatched: 14. CDR3 nucleotide sequence: TGCAGCGTTGAAGCGGGGGACAGGGATCGCAATGAGCAGTACTTC. It codes for CSVEAGDRDRNEQYF.

As concerns this clonotype: This could be a read error, since a much larger clone is one nucleotide away. The chain has TRBV29-1 and TRBJ2-5; 13 bases match TRBD2. Looked up from germline, CDR1 is SQVTM and CDR2 is ANQGSEA. V dropped 6 bases and J dropped 11; count of bases not matched to a gene: 24. The CDR3 has 18 residues. The CDR3 DNA sequence: TGCAGCGTGGGACGGACTAGCGGGGGCAAAAATTCCTACAATGAGCAGTACTTC. Translating gives CSVGRTSGGKNSYNEQYF.

The CDR3 nucleotides read TGCGCCAGCAGCTTGGAATTAGCGAACACTGAAGCTTTCTTT. Protein sequence: CASSLELANTEAFF. The chain combines TRBV5-1 with TRBJ1-1; no firm D call. Germline V CDR1 and CDR2: SGHRS, YFSETQ. Trimming pared 0 bases from V and 1 base from J, leaving 7 bases between. The CDR3 has 14 residues.

This clonotype was seen a few times. The CDR3 sequence is CASIATRASNEQFF. The CDR3 DNA follows: TGTGCCAGCATTGCAACTAGGGCGAGCAATGAGCAGTTCTTC. V and J are TRBV27 and TRBJ2-1; D is possibly TRBD2 (5 bases). The CDR3 runs 14 residues. Trimming removed 7 bases at V and 6 bases at J, with 16 bases between. The germline gives CDR1 MNHEY, CDR2 SMNVEV (reference sequence).

The chain couples TRBV6-2 or TRBV6-3 to TRBJ2-5, with TRBD2 identical over 10 bases. The CDR3 spans 16 residues. J lost 11 bases, V lost 5 bases, and 17 bases had no gene match. Germline CDR1 is MNHEY and CDR2 is SVGEGT. CDR3 in amino acids: CASSTVGAGGHNEQYF. The CDR3 region has the DNA TGTGCCAGCAGTACCGTCGGAGCGGGGGGGCACAATGAGCAGTACTTC.

The CDR3 is CAISEGQGLNTEAFF. The CDR3 DNA is TGTGCCATCAGTGAGGGACAGGGCTTGAACACTGAAGCTTTCTTT. The rearrangement links TRBV10-3 to TRBJ1-1; 8 bases agree with TRBD1. This CDR3 spans 15 amino acids. J was trimmed by 0 bases and V by 2 bases; bases with no gene match: 2. CDR1 and CDR2 (germline): ENHRY, SYGVKD.

The chain links TRBV28 to TRBJ2-1; possibly TRBD2 for D (6 bases). Germline lookup yields CDR1 MDHEN and CDR2 SYDVKM. The CDR3 length is 16 residues. V dropped 4 bases and J dropped 6 bases, with 19 bases sitting between them. The CDR3 here is CASSSPAAWGVNEQFF. CDR3 DNA sequence: TGTGCCAGCAGTTCCCCCGCGGCTTGGGGGGTCAATGAGCAGTTCTTC.

The chain is built from TRBV6-1 and TRBJ2-5; perhaps TRBD1 as D (6 bases). The J call may be in error: the DNA end matches TRBJ2-7 better. In germline, CDR1 is MNHNS, CDR2 SASEGT. This CDR3 has 15 amino acids. The CDR3 reads CASSERQATSYEQYF. In DNA form, the CDR3 reads TGTGCCAGCAGTGAGCGACAGGCCACCTCCTACGAGCAGTACTTC.

This clonotype was picked up a small number of times. The J gene is TRBJ2-6, the V gene TRBV11-2; a possible D gene is TRBD1 (5 bases). The V end lost 2 bases, the J end lost 2 bases, and 7 bases lay between the germline ends. This CDR3 spans 15 amino acids. The V gene's germline CDR1 is SGHAT and CDR2 FQNNGV. CDR3 region: CASSLIGAGANVLTF. The CDR3 DNA reads TGTGCCAGCAGCTTAATAGGGGCTGGGGCCAACGTCCTGACTTTC.

This clonotype occurred a few times. The chain links TRBV6-4 to TRBJ2-3; TRBD2 might be the D (7 bases). The CDR3 is 17 amino acids. Trimming took 11 bases from V and 1 from J, leaving 25 bases between them. Germline V CDR1 and CDR2: MRHNA, SNTAGT. The CDR3 DNA sequence: TGTGCCCCCAGGGCCAGGGGAGGGAAAAGTCGCACAGATACGCAGTATTTT. As protein: CAPRARGGKSRTDTQYF.

The chain employs TRBV2 and TRBJ2-4; D tentatively reads TRBD1 or TRBD2 (6 bases each). CDR3 length: 14 residues. CDR1 is SNHLY and CDR2 is FYNNEI in the germline V gene. The V gene lost 2 bases and the J gene lost 9 bases, with 14 bases spanning the gap. The CDR3 sequence is CASSESGAIVIQYF. The DNA for the CDR3 is TGTGCCAGCAGTGAATCGGGGGCAATTGTCATTCAGTACTTC.

V usage is TRBV12-3 or TRBV12-4 and J usage is TRBJ1-5; 8 nucleotides match TRBD1. V lost 5 bases to trimming and J lost 6 bases; unmatched junction nucleotides: 9. The CDR3 has 15 amino acids. The CDR3 DNA is TGTGCCAGCAGTCCGCCATCCGACAGGGGTCAGCCCCAGCATTTT. As protein: CASSPPSDRGQPQHF.

In its sample, this clonotype was seen a few times. A much larger clone is a single base away; this may be a read error. The V and J genes are TRBV11-2 and TRBJ2-5; D is ambiguous. The length of the CDR3 is 14 residues. CDR1 is SGHAT and CDR2 is FQNNGV in the germline V gene. The CDR3 reads CASSLGSRKETRYF. As DNA, the CDR3 is TGTGCCAGCAGCTTAGGGTCTAGAAAAGAGACCCGGTACTTC.

This clonotype has at least ten counts. The V and J genes are TRBV7-2 and TRBJ2-1; 9 bases match TRBD2. V was clipped by 2 bases and J by 6 bases; unmatched bases: 5. The CDR3 is 15 residues long. Germline lookup yields CDR1 SGHTA and CDR2 FQGNSA. CDR3 loop: CASSLRGLASNEQFF. The CDR3 DNA sequence: TGTGCCAGCAGCTTAAGAGGACTAGCGAGCAATGAGCAGTTCTTC.

This clonotype was observed a handful of times. The rearrangement uses TRBV5-6 and TRBJ2-5; 14 positions match TRBD2. J was trimmed by 5 bases and V by 4 bases; bases with no gene match: 7. The CDR3 has 16 amino acids. Germline V gene data show CDR1 as SGHDT and CDR2 as YYEEEE. In DNA, the CDR3 is TGTGCCAGCAGCCGACTAGCGGGGGGGCTATGGGAGACCCAGTACTTC. Translated, it gives CASSRLAGGLWETQYF. Full variable domain (rest looked up from reference TRBV5-6 and TRBJ2-5): DAGVTQSPTHLIKTRGQQVTLRCSPKSGHDTVSWYQQALGQGPQFIFQYYEEEERQRGNFPDRFSGHQFPNYSSELNVNALLLGDSALYLCASSRLAGGLWETQYFGPGTRLLVL.